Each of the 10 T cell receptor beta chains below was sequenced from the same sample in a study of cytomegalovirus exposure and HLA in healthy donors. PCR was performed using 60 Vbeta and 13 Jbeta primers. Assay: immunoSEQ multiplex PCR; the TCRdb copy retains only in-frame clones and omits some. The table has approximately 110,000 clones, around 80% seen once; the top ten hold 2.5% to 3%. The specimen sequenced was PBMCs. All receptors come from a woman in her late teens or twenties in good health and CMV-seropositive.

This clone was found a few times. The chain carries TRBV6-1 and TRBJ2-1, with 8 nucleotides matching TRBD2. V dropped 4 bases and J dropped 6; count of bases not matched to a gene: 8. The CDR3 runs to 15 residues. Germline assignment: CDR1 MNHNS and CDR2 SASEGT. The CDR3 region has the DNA TGTGCCAGCAGTGGCACCGGGACTAGAAGCAATGAGCAGTTCTTC. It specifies CASSGTGTRSNEQFF.

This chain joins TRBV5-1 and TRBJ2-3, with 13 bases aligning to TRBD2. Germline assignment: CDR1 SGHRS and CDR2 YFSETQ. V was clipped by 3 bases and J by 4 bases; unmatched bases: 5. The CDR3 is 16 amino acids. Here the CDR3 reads CASSSGLAGVSDTQYF. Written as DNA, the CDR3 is TGCGCCAGCAGCTCCGGACTAGCGGGAGTCTCAGATACGCAGTATTTT.

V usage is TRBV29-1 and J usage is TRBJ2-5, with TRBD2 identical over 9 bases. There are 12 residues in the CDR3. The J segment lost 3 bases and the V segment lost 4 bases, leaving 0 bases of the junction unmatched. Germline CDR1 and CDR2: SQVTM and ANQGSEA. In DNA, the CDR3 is TGCAGCGTTGTAGCGGGAGAAGAGACCCAGTACTTC. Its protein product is CSVVAGEETQYF.

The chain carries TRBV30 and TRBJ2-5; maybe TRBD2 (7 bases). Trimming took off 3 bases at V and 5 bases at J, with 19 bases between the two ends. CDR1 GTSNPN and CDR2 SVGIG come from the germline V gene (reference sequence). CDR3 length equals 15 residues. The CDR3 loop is CAWSRFGGLAETQYF. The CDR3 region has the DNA TGTGCCTGGAGCCGATTCGGGGGGCTAGCGGAGACCCAGTACTTC.

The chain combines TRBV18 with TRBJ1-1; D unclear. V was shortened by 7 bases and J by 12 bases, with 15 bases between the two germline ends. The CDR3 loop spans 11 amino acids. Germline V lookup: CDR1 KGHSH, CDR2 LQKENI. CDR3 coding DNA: TGTGCCAGCTACAGCCCGGCGGGAACTTTCTTT. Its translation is CASYSPAGTFF.

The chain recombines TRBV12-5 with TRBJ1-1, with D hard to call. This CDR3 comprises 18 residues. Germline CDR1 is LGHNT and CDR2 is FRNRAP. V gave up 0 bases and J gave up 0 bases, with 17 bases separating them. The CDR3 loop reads CASGLVQTDRDLNTEAFF. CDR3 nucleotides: TGTGCTAGTGGTTTGGTACAAACTGACCGAGACTTGAACACTGAAGCTTTCTTT.

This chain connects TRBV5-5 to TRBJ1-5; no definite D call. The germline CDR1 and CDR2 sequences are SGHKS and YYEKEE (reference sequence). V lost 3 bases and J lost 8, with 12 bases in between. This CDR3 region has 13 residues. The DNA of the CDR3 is TGTGCCAGCAGCTCCCGAGGAATGGAGCCCCAGCATTTT. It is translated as CASSSRGMEPQHF.

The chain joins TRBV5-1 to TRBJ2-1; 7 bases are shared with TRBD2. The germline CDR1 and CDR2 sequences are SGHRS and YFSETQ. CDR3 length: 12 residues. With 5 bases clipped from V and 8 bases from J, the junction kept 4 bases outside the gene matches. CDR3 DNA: TGCGCCAGCAGGGCTAGCGGCTATGAGCAGTTCTTC. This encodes CASRASGYEQFF.

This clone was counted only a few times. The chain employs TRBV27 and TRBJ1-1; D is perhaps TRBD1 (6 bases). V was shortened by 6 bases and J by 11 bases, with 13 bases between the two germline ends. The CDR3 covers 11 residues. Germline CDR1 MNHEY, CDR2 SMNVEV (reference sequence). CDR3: CASSKQGRAFF. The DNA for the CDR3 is TGTGCCAGCAGCAAACAGGGACGGGCTTTCTTT.

The CDR3 nucleotides read TGTGCCAGCAGCTCACTTATTAAGGGACAGGCCCGCTCCTACGAGCAGTACTTC. It is translated as CASSSLIKGQARSYEQYF. This rearrangement joins TRBV7-9 to TRBJ2-7; TRBD1 matches 8 bases. This CDR3 spans 18 amino acids. V dropped 4 bases and J dropped 0; count of bases not matched to a gene: 14. CDR1 is SEHNR and CDR2 is FQNEAQ in the germline V gene (reference sequence).